This TCR beta chain was identified during a study of blood T cell repertoires in COVID-19. Sequencing was performed with immunoSEQ multiplex PCR; in TCRdb, only in-frame clones are kept and a portion is missing. The repertoire has a few hundred thousand clones, approximately 89% of them found once; the top ten carry over 1.5%. Followed over time, Seattle patients had been enrolled while infection was active. There are 13 residues in the CDR3. Germline V lookup: CDR1 MDHEN, CDR2 SYDVKM. Trimming shortened V by 5 bases and J by 5 bases, and 11 bases separated the two germline ends. This rearrangement joins TRBV28 to TRBJ2-3, with D maybe TRBD2 (7 bases). Sequenced sample: peripheral blood. The sequence came from a woman aged 25 to 39 with COVID-19, enrolled during active disease. DNA of the CDR3: TGTGCCAGCAGTAGGGGGGGCCTAGATACGCAGTATTTT. Translating it yields CASSRGGLDTQYF.